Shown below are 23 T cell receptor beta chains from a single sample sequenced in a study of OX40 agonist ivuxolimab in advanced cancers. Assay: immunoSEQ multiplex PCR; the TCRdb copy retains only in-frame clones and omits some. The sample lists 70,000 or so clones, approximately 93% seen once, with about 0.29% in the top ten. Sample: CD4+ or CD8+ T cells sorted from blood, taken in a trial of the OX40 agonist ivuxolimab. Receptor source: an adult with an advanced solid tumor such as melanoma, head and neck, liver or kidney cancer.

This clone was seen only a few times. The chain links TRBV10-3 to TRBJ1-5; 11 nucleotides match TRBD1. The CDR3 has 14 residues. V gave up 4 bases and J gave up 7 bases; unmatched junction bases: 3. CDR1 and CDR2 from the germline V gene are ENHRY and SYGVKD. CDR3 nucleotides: TGTGCCATCAGTGGGACAGGGGGCGGCCAGCCCCAGCATTTT. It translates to CAISGTGGGQPQHF.

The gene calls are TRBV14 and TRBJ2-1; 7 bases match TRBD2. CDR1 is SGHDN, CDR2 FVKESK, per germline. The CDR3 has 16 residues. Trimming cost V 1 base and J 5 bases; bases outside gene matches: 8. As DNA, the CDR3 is TGTGCCAGCAGCCAAGGACCGAGCGGGGTCAACAATGAGCAGTTCTTC. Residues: CASSQGPSGVNNEQFF.

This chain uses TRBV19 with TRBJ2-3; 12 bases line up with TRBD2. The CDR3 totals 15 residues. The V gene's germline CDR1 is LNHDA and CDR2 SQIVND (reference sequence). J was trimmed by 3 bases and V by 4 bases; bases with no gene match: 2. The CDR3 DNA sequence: TGTGCCAGTAGTAACGGACTAGCGGGGACAGATACGCAGTATTTT. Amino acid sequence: CASSNGLAGTDTQYF.

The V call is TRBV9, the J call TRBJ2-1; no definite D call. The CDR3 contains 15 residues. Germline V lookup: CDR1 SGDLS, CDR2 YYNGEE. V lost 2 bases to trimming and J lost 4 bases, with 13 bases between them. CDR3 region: CASSVLQTGYNEQFF. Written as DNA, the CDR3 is TGTGCCAGCAGCGTCTTGCAAACGGGTTACAATGAGCAGTTCTTC.

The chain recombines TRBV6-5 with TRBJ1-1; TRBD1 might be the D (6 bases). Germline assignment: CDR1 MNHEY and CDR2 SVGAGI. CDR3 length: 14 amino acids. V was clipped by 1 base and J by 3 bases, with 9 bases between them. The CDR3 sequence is CASSYLGGHTEAFF. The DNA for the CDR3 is TGTGCCAGCAGTTACTTGGGGGGGCACACTGAAGCTTTCTTT.

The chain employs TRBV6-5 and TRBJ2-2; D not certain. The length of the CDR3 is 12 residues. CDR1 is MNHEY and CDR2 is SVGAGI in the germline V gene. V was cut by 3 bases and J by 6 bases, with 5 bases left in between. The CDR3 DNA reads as TGTGCCAGCAGTTATGCGGCCGGGGAGCTGTTTTTT. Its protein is CASSYAAGELFF.

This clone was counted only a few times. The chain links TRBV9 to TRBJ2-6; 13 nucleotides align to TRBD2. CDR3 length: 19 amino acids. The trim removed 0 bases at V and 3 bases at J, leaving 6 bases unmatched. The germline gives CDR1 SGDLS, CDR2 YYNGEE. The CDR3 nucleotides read TGTGCCAGCAGCGTAGAAGGACTAGCGGGAGCAGTTGGGGCCAACGTCCTGACTTTC. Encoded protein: CASSVEGLAGAVGANVLTF.

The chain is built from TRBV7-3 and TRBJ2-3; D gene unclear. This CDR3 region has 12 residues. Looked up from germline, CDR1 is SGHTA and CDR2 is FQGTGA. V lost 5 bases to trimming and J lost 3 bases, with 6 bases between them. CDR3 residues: CASSTGTDTQYF. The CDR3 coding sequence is TGTGCCAGCAGCACCGGGACAGATACGCAGTATTTT.

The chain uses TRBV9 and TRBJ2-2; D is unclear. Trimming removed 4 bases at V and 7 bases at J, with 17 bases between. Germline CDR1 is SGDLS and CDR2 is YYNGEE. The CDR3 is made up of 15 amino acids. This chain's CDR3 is CASSRTESTYGELFF. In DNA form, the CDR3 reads TGTGCCAGCAGCCGGACGGAGTCTACGTACGGGGAGCTGTTTTTT. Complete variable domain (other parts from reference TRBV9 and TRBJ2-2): DSGVTQTPKHLITATGQRVTLRCSPRSGDLSVYWYQQSLDQGLQFLIQYYNGEERAKGNILERFSAQQFPDLHSELNLSSLELGDSALYFCASSRTESTYGELFFGEGSRLTVL.

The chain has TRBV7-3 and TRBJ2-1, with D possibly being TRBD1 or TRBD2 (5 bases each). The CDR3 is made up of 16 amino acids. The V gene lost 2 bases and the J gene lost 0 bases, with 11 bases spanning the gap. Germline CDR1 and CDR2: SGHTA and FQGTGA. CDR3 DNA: TGTGCCAGCAGCTTATTGGGGGAGAGCTCCTACAATGAGCAGTTCTTC. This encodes CASSLLGESSYNEQFF.

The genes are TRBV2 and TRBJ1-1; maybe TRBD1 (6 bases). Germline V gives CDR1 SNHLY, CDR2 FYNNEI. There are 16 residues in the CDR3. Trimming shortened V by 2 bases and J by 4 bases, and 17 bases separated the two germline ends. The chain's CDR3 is CASSERTTGFGTEAFF. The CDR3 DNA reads TGTGCCAGCAGTGAACGCACCACAGGGTTCGGCACTGAAGCTTTCTTT.

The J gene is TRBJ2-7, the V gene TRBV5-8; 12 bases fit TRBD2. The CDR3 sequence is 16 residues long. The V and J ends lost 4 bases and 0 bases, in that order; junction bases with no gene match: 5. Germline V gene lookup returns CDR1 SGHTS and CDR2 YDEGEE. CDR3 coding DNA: TGTGCCAGCAGCCCAGGACTAGCGGGACCCTCCTACGAGCAGTACTTC. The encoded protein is CASSPGLAGPSYEQYF.

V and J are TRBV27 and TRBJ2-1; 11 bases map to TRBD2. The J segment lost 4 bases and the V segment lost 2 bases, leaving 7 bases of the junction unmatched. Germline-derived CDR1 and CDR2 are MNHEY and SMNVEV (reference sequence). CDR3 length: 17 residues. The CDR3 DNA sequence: TGTGCCAGCAGTTTACGGGGGACTAGCGGTTTATACAATGAGCAGTTCTTC. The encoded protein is CASSLRGTSGLYNEQFF.

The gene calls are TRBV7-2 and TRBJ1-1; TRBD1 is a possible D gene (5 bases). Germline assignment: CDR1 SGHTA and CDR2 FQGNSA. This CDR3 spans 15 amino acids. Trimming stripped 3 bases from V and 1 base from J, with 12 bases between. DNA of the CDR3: TGTGCCAGCAGCTTTCAGGGACGGAGGAACACTGAAGCTTTCTTT. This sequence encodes CASSFQGRRNTEAFF.

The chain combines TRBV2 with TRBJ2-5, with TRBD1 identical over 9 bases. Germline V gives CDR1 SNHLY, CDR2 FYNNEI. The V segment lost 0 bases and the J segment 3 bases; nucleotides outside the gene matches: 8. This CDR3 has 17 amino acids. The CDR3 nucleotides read TGTGCCAGCAGTGAAGCCCTCATCGGGACAGGGAAAGAGACCCAGTACTTC. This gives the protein CASSEALIGTGKETQYF. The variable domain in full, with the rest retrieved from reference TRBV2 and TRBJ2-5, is EPEVTQTPSHQVTQMGQEVILRCVPISNHLYFYWYRQILGQKVEFLVSFYNNEISEKSEIFDDQFSVERPDGSNFTLKIRSTKLEDSAMYFCASSEALIGTGKETQYFGPGTRLLVL.

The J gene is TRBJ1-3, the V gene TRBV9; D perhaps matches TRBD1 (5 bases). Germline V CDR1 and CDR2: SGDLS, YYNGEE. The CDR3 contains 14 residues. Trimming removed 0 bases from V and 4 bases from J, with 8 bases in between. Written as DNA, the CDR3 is TGTGCCAGCAGCGTAGCAGGGTCCGGAAACACCATATATTTT. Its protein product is CASSVAGSGNTIYF.

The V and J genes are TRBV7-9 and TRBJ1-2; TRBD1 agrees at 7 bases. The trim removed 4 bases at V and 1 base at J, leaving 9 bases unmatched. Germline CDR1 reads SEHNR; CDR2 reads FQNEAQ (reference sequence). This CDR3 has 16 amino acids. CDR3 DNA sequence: TGTGCCAGCAGCTCCTCTGGGACAGAGTTTAACTATGGCTACACCTTC. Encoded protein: CASSSSGTEFNYGYTF.

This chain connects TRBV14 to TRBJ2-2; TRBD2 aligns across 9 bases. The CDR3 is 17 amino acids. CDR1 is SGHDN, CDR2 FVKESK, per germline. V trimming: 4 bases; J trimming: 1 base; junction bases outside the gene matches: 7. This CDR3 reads CASSRFSGSRNTGELFF. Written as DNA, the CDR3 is TGTGCCAGCAGCCGATTTAGCGGGAGTAGGAACACCGGGGAGCTGTTTTTT.

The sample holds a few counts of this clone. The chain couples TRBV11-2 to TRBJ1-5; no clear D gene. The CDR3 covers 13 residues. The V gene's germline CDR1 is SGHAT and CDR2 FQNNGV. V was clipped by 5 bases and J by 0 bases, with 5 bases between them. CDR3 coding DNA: TGTGCCAGCAGCCTATATAGCAATCAGCCCCAGCATTTT. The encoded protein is CASSLYSNQPQHF. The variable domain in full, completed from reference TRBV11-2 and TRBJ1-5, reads EAGVAQSPRYKIIEKRQSVAFWCNPISGHATLYWYQQILGQGPKLLIQFQNNGVVDDSQLPKDRFSAERLKGVDSTLKIQPAKLEDSAVYLCASSLYSNQPQHFGDGTRLSIL.

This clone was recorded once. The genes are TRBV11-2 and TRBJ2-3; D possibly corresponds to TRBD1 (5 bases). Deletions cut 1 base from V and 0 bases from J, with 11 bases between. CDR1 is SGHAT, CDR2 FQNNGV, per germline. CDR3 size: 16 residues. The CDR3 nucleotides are TGTGCCAGCAGCTTAGGACCTCAGGGTAGCACAGATACGCAGTATTTT. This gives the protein CASSLGPQGSTDTQYF.

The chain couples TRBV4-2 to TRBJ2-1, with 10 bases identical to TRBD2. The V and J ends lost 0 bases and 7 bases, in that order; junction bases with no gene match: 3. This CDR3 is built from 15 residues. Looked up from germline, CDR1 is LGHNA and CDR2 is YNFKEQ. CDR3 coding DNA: TGTGCCAGCAGCCAAGAAGCGGGAGGGGGGAATGAGCAGTTCTTC. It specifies CASSQEAGGGNEQFF.

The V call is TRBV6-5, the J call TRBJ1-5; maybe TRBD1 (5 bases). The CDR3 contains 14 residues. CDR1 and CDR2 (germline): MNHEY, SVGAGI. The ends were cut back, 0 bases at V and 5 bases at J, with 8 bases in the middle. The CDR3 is CASSYSTRDQPQHF. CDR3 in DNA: TGTGCCAGCAGTTACTCGACCAGGGATCAGCCCCAGCATTTT.

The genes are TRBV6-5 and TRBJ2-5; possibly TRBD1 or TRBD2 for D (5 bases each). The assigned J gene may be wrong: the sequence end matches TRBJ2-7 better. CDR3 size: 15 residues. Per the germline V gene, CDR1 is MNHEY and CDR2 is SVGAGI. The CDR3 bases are TGTGCCAGCAGGAAAACGGGACGGACTCTTTACGAGCAGTACTTC. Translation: CASRKTGRTLYEQYF.